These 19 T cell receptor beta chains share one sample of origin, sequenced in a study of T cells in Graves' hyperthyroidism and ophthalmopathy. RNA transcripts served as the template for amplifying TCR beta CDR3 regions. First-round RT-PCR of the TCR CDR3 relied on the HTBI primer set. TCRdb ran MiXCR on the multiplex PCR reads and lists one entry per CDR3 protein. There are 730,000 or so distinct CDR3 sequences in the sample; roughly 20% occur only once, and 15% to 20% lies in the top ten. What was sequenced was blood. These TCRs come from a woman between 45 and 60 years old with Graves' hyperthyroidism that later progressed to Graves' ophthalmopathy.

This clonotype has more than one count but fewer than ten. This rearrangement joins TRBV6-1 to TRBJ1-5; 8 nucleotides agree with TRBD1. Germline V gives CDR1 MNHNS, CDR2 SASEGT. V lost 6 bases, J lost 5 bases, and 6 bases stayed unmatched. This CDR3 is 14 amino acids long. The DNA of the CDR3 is TGTGCCAGCAGGGGCCAGGACAGGGATCAGCCCCAGCATTTT. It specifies CASRGQDRDQPQHF.

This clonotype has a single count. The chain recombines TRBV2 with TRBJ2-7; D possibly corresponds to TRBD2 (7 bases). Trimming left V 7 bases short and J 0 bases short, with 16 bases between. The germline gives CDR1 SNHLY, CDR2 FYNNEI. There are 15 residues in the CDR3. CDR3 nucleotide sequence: TGTGCCAGCAAGGGGGGGCGGCGGATCTCCTACGAGCAGTACTTC. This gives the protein CASKGGRRISYEQYF.

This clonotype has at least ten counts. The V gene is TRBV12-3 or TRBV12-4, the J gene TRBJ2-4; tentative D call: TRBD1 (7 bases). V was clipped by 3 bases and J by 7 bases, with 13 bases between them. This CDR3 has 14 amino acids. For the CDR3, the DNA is TGTGCCAGCAGTTTTTACCCAGGGGGGAACATTCAGTACTTC. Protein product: CASSFYPGGNIQYF.

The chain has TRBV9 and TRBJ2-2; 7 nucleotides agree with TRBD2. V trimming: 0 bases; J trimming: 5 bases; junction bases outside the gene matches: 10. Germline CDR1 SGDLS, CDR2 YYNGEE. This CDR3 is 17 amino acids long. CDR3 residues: CASSVERPTGGTGELFF. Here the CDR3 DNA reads TGTGCCAGCAGCGTAGAGAGGCCCACGGGAGGAACCGGGGAGCTGTTTTTT.

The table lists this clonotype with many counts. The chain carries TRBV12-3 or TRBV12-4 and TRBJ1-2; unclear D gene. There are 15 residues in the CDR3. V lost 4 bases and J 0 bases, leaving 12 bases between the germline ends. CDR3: CASSSSLEANYGYTF. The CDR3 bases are TGTGCCAGCAGTTCAAGTCTGGAGGCTAACTATGGCTACACCTTC.

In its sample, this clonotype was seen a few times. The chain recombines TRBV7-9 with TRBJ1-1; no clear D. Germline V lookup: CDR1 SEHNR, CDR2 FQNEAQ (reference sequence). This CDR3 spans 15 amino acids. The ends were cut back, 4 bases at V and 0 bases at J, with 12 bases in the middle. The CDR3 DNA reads TGTGCCAGCAGCTCGAAGAACAGCTTGAACACTGAAGCTTTCTTT. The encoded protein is CASSSKNSLNTEAFF.

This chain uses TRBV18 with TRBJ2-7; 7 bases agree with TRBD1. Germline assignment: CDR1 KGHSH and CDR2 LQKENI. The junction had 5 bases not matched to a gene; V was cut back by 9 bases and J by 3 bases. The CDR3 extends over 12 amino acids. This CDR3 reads CASKTGDYEQYF. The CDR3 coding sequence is TGTGCCAGTAAAACAGGGGACTACGAGCAGTACTTC.

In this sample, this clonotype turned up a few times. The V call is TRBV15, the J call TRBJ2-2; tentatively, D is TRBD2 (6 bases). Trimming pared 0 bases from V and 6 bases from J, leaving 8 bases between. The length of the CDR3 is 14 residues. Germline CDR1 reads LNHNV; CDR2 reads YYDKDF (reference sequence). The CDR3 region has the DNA TGTGCCACCAGCAGAGATTCGGGGGCCGGGGAGCTGTTTTTT. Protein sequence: CATSRDSGAGELFF. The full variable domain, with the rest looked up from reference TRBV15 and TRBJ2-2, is DAMVIQNPRYQVTQFGKPVTLSCSQTLNHNVMYWYQQKSSQAPKLLFHYYDKDFNNEADTPDNFQSRRPNTSFCFLDIRSPGLGDTAMYLCATSRDSGAGELFFGEGSRLTVL.

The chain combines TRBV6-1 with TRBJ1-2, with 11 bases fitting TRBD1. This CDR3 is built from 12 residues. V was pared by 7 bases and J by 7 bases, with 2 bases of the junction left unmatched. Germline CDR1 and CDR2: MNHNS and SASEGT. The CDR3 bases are TGTGCCAGCATGGGACAGGGGGGTGGCTACACCTTC. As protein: CASMGQGGGYTF.

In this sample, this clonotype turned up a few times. The CDR3 is CASGASNTGELFF. The CDR3, as DNA: TGTGCCAGCGGGGCTTCGAACACCGGGGAGCTGTTTTTT. The V and J genes are TRBV6-1 and TRBJ2-2; D is perhaps TRBD1 (5 bases). The germline V gene encodes CDR1 MNHNS and CDR2 SASEGT. Trimming shortened V by 8 bases and J by 0 bases, and 7 bases separated the two germline ends. The CDR3 extends over 13 amino acids.

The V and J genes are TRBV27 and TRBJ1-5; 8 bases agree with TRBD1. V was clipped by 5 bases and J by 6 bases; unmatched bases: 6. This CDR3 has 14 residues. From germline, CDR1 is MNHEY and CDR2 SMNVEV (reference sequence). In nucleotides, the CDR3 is TGTGCCAGCAGTCCGGGACAGGCGGGTCAGCCCCAGCATTTT. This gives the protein CASSPGQAGQPQHF.

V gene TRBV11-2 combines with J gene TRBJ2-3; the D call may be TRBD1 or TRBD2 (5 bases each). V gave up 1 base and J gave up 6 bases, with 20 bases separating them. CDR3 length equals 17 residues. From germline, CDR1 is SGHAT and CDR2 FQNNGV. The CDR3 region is CASSLVVGPGPRDTQYF. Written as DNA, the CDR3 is TGTGCCAGCAGCTTAGTTGTGGGCCCGGGACCTAGGGATACGCAGTATTTT.

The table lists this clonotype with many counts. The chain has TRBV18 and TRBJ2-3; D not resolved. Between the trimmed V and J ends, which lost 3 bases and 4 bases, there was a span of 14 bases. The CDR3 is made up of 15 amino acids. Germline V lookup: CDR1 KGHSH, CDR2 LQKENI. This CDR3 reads CASSPQDLGADTQYF. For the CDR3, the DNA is TGTGCCAGCTCACCGCAGGATTTGGGCGCAGATACGCAGTATTTT. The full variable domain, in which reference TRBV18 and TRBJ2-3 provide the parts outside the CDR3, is NAGVMQNPRHLVRRRGQEARLRCSPMKGHSHVYWYRQLPEEGLKFMVYLQKENIIDESGMPKERFSAEFPKEGPSILRIQQVVRGDSAAYFCASSPQDLGADTQYFGPGTRLTVL.

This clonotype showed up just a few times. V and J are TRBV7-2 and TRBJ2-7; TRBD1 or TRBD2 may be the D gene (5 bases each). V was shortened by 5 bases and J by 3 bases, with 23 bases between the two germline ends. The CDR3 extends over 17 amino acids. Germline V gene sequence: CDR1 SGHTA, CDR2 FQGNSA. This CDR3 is CASSAPPNRDVSYEQYF. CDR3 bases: TGTGCCAGCAGCGCCCCACCTAACCGGGACGTAAGCTACGAGCAGTACTTC.

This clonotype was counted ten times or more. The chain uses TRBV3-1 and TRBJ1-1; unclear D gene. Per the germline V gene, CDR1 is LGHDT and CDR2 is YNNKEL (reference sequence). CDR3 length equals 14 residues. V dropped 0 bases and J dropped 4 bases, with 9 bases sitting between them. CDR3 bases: TGTGCCAGCAGCCAAGATGTTCGGCTCACTGAAGCTTTCTTT. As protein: CASSQDVRLTEAFF.

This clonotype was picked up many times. CDR3 residues: CASRRGNYGYTF. Here the CDR3 DNA reads TGTGCCAGCAGACGGGGGAACTATGGCTACACCTTC. The J gene is TRBJ1-2, the V gene TRBV3-1; D might be TRBD1 (5 bases). Germline V lookup: CDR1 LGHDT, CDR2 YNNKEL (reference sequence). The germline V and J ends were trimmed by 6 bases and 2 bases, with 7 bases remaining between them. CDR3 length: 12 residues. Together with reference TRBV3-1 and TRBJ1-2, the CDR3 gives the full variable domain: DTAVSQTPKYLVTQMGNDKSIKCEQNLGHDTMYWYKQDSKKFLKIMFSYNNKELIINETVPNRFSPKSPDKAHLNLHINSLELGDSAVYFCASRRGNYGYTFGSGTRLTVV.

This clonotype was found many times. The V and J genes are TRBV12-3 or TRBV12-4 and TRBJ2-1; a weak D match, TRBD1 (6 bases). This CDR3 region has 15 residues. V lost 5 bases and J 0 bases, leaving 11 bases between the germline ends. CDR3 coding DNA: TGTGCCAGCAGTCAGGGGTCCTTCTCCTACAATGAGCAGTTCTTC. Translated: CASSQGSFSYNEQFF.

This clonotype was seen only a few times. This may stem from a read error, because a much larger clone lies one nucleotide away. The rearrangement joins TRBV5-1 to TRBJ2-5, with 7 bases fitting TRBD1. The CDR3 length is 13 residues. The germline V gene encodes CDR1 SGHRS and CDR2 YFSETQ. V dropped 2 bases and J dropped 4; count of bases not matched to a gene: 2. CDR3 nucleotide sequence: TGCGCCAGCAGCTTCGACAGGGCAGAGACCCAGTACTTC. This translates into CASSFDRAETQYF.

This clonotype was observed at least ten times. CDR3 DNA: TGCGCCAGCAGCTTGGTAGAACAGAACACTGAAGCTTTCTTT. Protein sequence: CASSLVEQNTEAFF. The chain carries TRBV5-1 and TRBJ1-1; D is uncertain. The V gene lost 0 bases and the J gene lost 1 base, with 7 bases spanning the gap. Germline V gene data show CDR1 as SGHRS and CDR2 as YFSETQ. The CDR3 sequence is 14 residues long.